Listed below are T cell receptor beta chains from one sample, sequenced in a study of control samples from healthy donors and cancer patients. Here immunoSEQ multiplex PCR was the method, and the copy in TCRdb shows in-frame clones only, minus some. Of some 150,000 clones listed, over 90% are singletons. Sequencing was performed on blood. The receptors were gathered from a man aged 50 to 59 in good health. CDR3s include the opening cysteine and the closing phenylalanine or tryptophan. D genes are given only for firm matches. Clone size is not always given. Where it is, it says once, few, many or a class for expanded clones.

d_call	j_call	v_call	clone_size	cdr3_nt	cdr3_aa
-	TRBJ1-4	TRBV2	few	TGTGCCAGCGTGGGGGGACTGACTAATGAAAAACTGTTTTTT	CASVGGLTNEKLFF
TRBD2	TRBJ2-2	TRBV7-7	-	TGTGCTAGCAGCCCCTCGGCGGGAGGGAACACCGGGGAGCTGTTTTTT	CASSPSAGGNTGELFF
TRBD2	TRBJ2-1	TRBV7-6	-	TGTGCCAGCAGCGAAGAGCAGGGGACTAGCAGGAATGAGCAGTTCTTC	CASSEEQGTSRNEQFF
-	TRBJ2-5	TRBV27	-	TGTGCCAGCAGTTTAAATCAGGCCGGGACAGAGACCCAGTACTTC	CASSLNQAGTETQYF
-	TRBJ2-1	TRBV2	-	TGTGCCAGCAGCCTAGACAGGTCCCGCTTCTACAATGAGCAGTTCTTC	CASSLDRSRFYNEQFF
-	TRBJ1-1	TRBV3-1/TRBV3-2	-	TGTGCCAGCAGCCAAGTGGGCACTGAAGCTTTCTTT	CASSQVGTEAFF
-	TRBJ1-4	TRBV15	-	TGTGCCACCAGCTCCGGCGGCGGGACGTTTACTGAAAAACTGTTTTTT	CATSSGGGTFTEKLFF
TRBD2	TRBJ2-7	TRBV27	once	TGTGCCAGCAGTTTAACTAGCGGGATCAGCTCCTACGAGCAGTACTTC	CASSLTSGISSYEQYF
-	TRBJ1-1	TRBV6-5	once	TGTGCCAGCAGTCCGCTAGGGTGGGGAACTGAAGCTTTCTTT	CASSPLGWGTEAFF
TRBD2	TRBJ2-7	TRBV4-2	-	TGTGCCAGCAGCCAAGGACTAGCGGGGACCTCCTACGAGCAGTACTTC	CASSQGLAGTSYEQYF
TRBD2	TRBJ2-5	TRBV5-1	-	TGCGCCAGCAGCACCGGACTAGCGGGGTACCAAGAGACCCAGTACTTC	CASSTGLAGYQETQYF
TRBD1	TRBJ2-5	TRBV18	-	TGTGCCAGCTCATCAGCAGGGGGCTCGAGAGAGACCCAGTACTTC	CASSSAGGSRETQYF
-	TRBJ2-7	TRBV11-2	-	TGTGCCAGCAGCTCACAGGGAGGCATATACGAGCAGTACTTC	CASSSQGGIYEQYF
TRBD1	TRBJ2-2	TRBV5-4	-	TGTGCCAGCAGCCCGGTTAGGGGGACAGGGGGCACCGGGGAGCTGTTTTTT	CASSPVRGTGGTGELFF
TRBD1	TRBJ1-5	TRBV18	-	TGTGCCAGCTCACCAGACAGGGGCAATCAGCCCCAGCATTTT	CASSPDRGNQPQHF
-	TRBJ1-5	TRBV6-6	-	TGTGCCAGCAGAAGGCAGAACAATCAGCCCCAGCATTTT	CASRRQNNQPQHF
TRBD1	TRBJ1-5	TRBV6-5	-	TGTGCCAGCAAGACGGGACAGGGCGATCAGCCCCAGCATTTT	CASKTGQGDQPQHF
TRBD1	TRBJ1-6	TRBV11-2	-	TGTGCCAGCAGCTTAATTCCCAGGGGGCTTAATTCACCCCTCCACTTT	CASSLIPRGLNSPLHF
-	TRBJ2-2	TRBV6-5	-	TGTGCCAGCATGCTAGCACCTAACACCGGGGAGCTGTTTTTT	CASMLAPNTGELFF
-	TRBJ2-7	TRBV2	-	TGTGCCAGCATGACCTCCTACGAGCAGTACTTC	CASMTSYEQYF
TRBD2	TRBJ2-1	TRBV6-1	-	TGTGCCAGCAGTGAACTAGCGGGGTCCTACAATGAGCAGTTCTTC	CASSELAGSYNEQFF
-	TRBJ1-2	TRBV9	-	TGTGCCAGCAGCGTAGGGACCGACCTTGGCTACACCTTC	CASSVGTDLGYTF
-	TRBJ1-3	TRBV24-1	-	TGTGCCACCATCCAACCTTACGAGGCGCCCGGAAACACCATATATTTT	CATIQPYEAPGNTIYF
-	TRBJ2-7	TRBV6-1	once	TGTGCCAGCAGTGAGAGCACTAACAGGACCTACTTC	CASSESTNRTYF
-	TRBJ2-6	TRBV9	-	TGTGCCAGCAGCGTCCAGGCTGGGGCCAACGTCCTGACTTTC	CASSVQAGANVLTF
-	TRBJ1-1	TRBV27	-	TGTGCCAGCAGTTTCGAGGTGAGCAGGACTGAAGCTTTCTTT	CASSFEVSRTEAFF
TRBD2	TRBJ2-1	TRBV9	-	TGTGCCAGCAGCCCCCTAGCGGGATCCTACAATGAGCAGTTCTTC	CASSPLAGSYNEQFF
-	TRBJ2-4	TRBV7-2	-	TGTGCCAGCAGCAGAAGGGACTTAGGCAAAAACATTCAGTACTTC	CASSRRDLGKNIQYF
TRBD2	TRBJ2-1	TRBV5-1	-	TGCGCCAGCAGCACGGGACTAGCTCGCGAGCAGTTCTTC	CASSTGLAREQFF
-	TRBJ2-3	TRBV7-6	-	TGTGCCAGCAGGTTTAGCGGAGCAAGCACAGATACGCAGTATTTT	CASRFSGASTDTQYF
-	TRBJ1-2	TRBV28	-	TGTGCCGGCCGGGGGCGCGGTGGCTACACCTTC	CAGRGRGGYTF
TRBD2	TRBJ2-1	TRBV5-1	-	TGCGCCAGCAGAACCGCCCAGCCTAGCGGGAGAATTTTCCTTTACAATGAGCAGTTCTTC	CASRTAQPSGRIFLYNEQFF
-	TRBJ2-7	TRBV29-1	-	TGCAGCGTTCGGCTAAGGGGCTACTACGAGCAGTACTTC	CSVRLRGYYEQYF
-	TRBJ2-3	TRBV11-3	-	TGTGCCAGCAGCCCCGGCGGAAGGGGGAAAGATACGCAGTATTTT	CASSPGGRGKDTQYF
-	TRBJ2-1	TRBV19	-	TGTGCCAGTAGTATTAACCGGCTGGATGAGCAGTTCTTC	CASSINRLDEQFF
-	TRBJ2-7	TRBV18	-	TGTGCCAGCTCACGACCCGGTTTCCCTAGCGAGACCTACGAGCAGTACTTC	CASSRPGFPSETYEQYF
-	TRBJ1-5	TRBV18	-	TGTGCCAGCTCACCACAGTACGGTAGCAATCAGCCCCAGCATTTT	CASSPQYGSNQPQHF
-	TRBJ2-1	TRBV7-2	-	TGTGCCAGCAGCTCGCACGGTGGGTTATACAATGAGCAGTTCTTC	CASSSHGGLYNEQFF
-	TRBJ2-1	TRBV5-1	once	TGCGCCAGCAGCTTGGGGGCCCTAGTCCCCCCTGACAATGAGCAGTTCTTC	CASSLGALVPPDNEQFF
TRBD1	TRBJ1-3	TRBV9	once	TGTGCCAGCAGCCCCACCCGGGACAGCCCTAGCCGAGGAAACACCATATATTTT	CASSPTRDSPSRGNTIYF
-	TRBJ1-5	TRBV21-1	-	TGTGCCAGCAACCTGACAGATAGCAATCAGCCCCAGCATTTT	CASNLTDSNQPQHF
TRBD2	TRBJ2-1	TRBV19	-	TGTGCCAGCGGACTAGCGGGCACGCGCGGCAATGAGCAGTTCTTC	CASGLAGTRGNEQFF
TRBD1	TRBJ1-1	TRBV7-9	-	TGTGCCAGCAGCGACGGACAGGTCTACACTGAAGCTTTCTTT	CASSDGQVYTEAFF
-	TRBJ1-5	TRBV19	once	TGTGCCAGTAGTATAGAGGGGGGACACAATTTCAATCAGCCCCAGCATTTT	CASSIEGGHNFNQPQHF
TRBD1	TRBJ1-5	TRBV18	-	TGTGCCAGCTCACTGGACAGGGGGCCTCATCAGCCCCAGCATTTT	CASSLDRGPHQPQHF
-	TRBJ2-5	TRBV5-4	-	TGTGCCAGCAGCCCCCCAAAGGGGCCGGTGGAGACCCAGTACTTC	CASSPPKGPVETQYF
-	TRBJ2-2	TRBV5-1	-	TGCGCCAGCCGCCTAGGGAGCCTAGACACCGGGGAGCTGTTTTTT	CASRLGSLDTGELFF
-	TRBJ1-2	TRBV30	-	TGTGCCTGGAGTCAGTCCAGGAGTGGCTACACCTTC	CAWSQSRSGYTF
TRBD2	TRBJ2-3	TRBV2	-	TGTGCCAGCAGTGAAGGACTAGCTTACACAGATACGCAGTATTTT	CASSEGLAYTDTQYF
TRBD2	TRBJ2-2	TRBV11-3	-	TGTGCCAGCAGCTCACTAGCGGGAGCGAACACCGGGGAGCTGTTTTTT	CASSSLAGANTGELFF
-	TRBJ1-5	TRBV28	-	TGTGCCAGCAGTTTAGTCCTGGGAGCCAATCAGCCCCAGCATTTT	CASSLVLGANQPQHF
-	TRBJ2-7	TRBV27	-	TGTGCCAGCAGTTTAGGGGCCGGCTTGTCTCGTTACGAGCAGTACTTC	CASSLGAGLSRYEQYF